The rows below give T cell receptor beta chains drawn from one sample of a study of shared clonotypes between healthy human individuals. The assay was immunoSEQ multiplex PCR, and TCRdb's table has in-frame clones only and misses some. The sample records some 1.1 million clones, around 77% being singletons. Sequencing input: memory CD4+ T cells from PBMCs. The receptors were sampled from a man between 18 and 29 years old in good health. Some clones in this sample may be carry-over from other donors' samples. CDR3s include the opening cysteine and the closing phenylalanine or tryptophan. A D gene is named only where the DNA matches it firmly. A row's size may be missing; if present it is once, few, many or a size class.

NA | TRBJ2-7 | NA | TRBV7-8 | CASSRKTGTNYEQYF | TGTGCCAGCAGCCGGAAAACCGGGACAAATTACGAGCAGTACTTC
NA | TRBJ2-4 | NA | TRBV7-9 | CASSLAGLLAKNIQYF | TGTGCCAGCAGCTTAGCGGGATTACTAGCCAAAAACATTCAGTACTTC
NA | TRBJ1-6 | NA | TRBV18 | CAGSPNRDGNSPLHF | TGTGCCGGCTCACCGAACAGGGACGGGAATTCACCCCTCCACTTT
NA | TRBJ1-1 | NA | TRBV13 | CASRVDGESEAFF | TGTGCCAGCAGAGTAGACGGAGAATCTGAAGCTTTCTTT
NA | TRBJ1-2 | NA | TRBV27 | CASSPRGRDGYTF | TGTGCCAGCAGTCCCCGGGGCCGGGATGGCTACACCTTC
NA | TRBJ1-1 | NA | TRBV6-5 | CASSYPDNGGATEAFF | TGTGCCAGCAGTTACCCGGATAACGGGGGGGCCACTGAAGCTTTCTTT
NA | TRBJ2-5 | TRBD1 | TRBV2 | CASSERTGAQETQYF | TGTGCCAGCAGTGAACGGACAGGGGCTCAAGAGACCCAGTACTTC
NA | TRBJ2-7 | NA | TRBV4-1 | CASSQETPGIWGIAYEQYF | TGCGCCAGCAGCCAAGAAACTCCCGGGATTTGGGGTATCGCCTACGAGCAGTACTTC
NA | TRBJ1-4 | NA | TRBV29-1 | CSVVQPNEKLFF | TGCAGCGTCGTGCAACCGAATGAAAAACTGTTTTTT
NA | TRBJ1-2 | NA | TRBV5-5 | CASTRLAGGRGYGYTF | TGTGCCAGCACCCGCTTAGCTGGTGGTCGGGGCTATGGCTACACCTTC
NA | TRBJ2-5 | NA | TRBV30 | CAWSRGAVETQYF | TGTGCCTGGAGTCGGGGGGCCGTAGAGACCCAGTACTTC
NA | TRBJ2-3 | NA | TRBV30 | CAWARADTQYF | TGTGCCTGGGCCCGCGCAGATACGCAGTATTTT
NA | TRBJ2-7 | TRBD2 | TRBV30 | CACKPLAGGFYEQYF | TGTGCCTGCAAGCCTCTAGCGGGAGGATTCTACGAGCAGTACTTC
NA | TRBJ1-1 | NA | TRBV5-1 | CASSLSGQGSEAFF | TGCGCCAGCAGCTTGTCGGGTCAGGGCTCTGAAGCTTTCTTT
NA | TRBJ2-7 | NA | TRBV30 | CAWSVQGIEQYF | TGTGCCTGGAGTGTCCAAGGAATCGAGCAGTACTTC
NA | TRBJ1-1 | NA | TRBV9 | CASSVELNTEAFF | TGTGCCAGCAGCGTAGAACTTAACACTGAAGCTTTCTTT
NA | TRBJ2-1 | TRBD2 | TRBV9 | CASSAGTSGTGEQFF | TGTGCCAGCAGCGCCGGGACTAGCGGGACAGGGGAGCAGTTCTTC
few | TRBJ2-3 | NA | TRBV5-4 | CASSPDLGGSTDTQYF | TGTGCCAGCAGCCCTGACCTGGGGGGAAGCACAGATACGCAGTATTTT
NA | TRBJ2-7 | TRBD2 | TRBV5-1 | CASSLAGRENYEQYF | TGCGCCAGCAGCTTGGCCGGGCGGGAGAACTACGAGCAGTACTTC
NA | TRBJ2-7 | TRBD2 | TRBV5-1 | CASSLIAGEEYEQYF | TGCGCCAGCAGCTTGATAGCGGGTGAGGAGTACGAGCAGTACTTC
NA | TRBJ2-5 | TRBD2 | TRBV5-1 | CASSLDGRDIRGRNF | TGCGCCAGCAGCTTGGACGGGAGGGATATTAGAGGAAGGAACTTC
few | TRBJ2-2 | TRBD1 | TRBV5-5 | CASSLEGAAGELFF | TGTGCCAGCAGCTTGGAGGGGGCCGCCGGGGAGCTGTTTTTT
NA | TRBJ2-1 | NA | TRBV6-4 | CASSETRTSEQFF | TGTGCCAGCAGTGAAACGCGTACAAGTGAGCAGTTCTTC
NA | TRBJ2-5 | NA | TRBV4-2 | CASSQDRQSQETQYF | TGTGCCAGCAGCCAAGACCGTCAATCCCAAGAGACCCAGTACTTC
NA | TRBJ2-7 | TRBD2 | TRBV18 | CASSPPASGPYEQYF | TGTGCCAGCTCACCACCGGCTAGCGGCCCCTACGAGCAGTACTTC
NA | TRBJ2-1 | TRBD2 | TRBV7-2 | CASSLARGLAGGPNEQFF | TGTGCCAGCAGCTTAGCGCGAGGACTAGCGGGAGGGCCAAATGAGCAGTTCTTC
NA | TRBJ1-1 | NA | TRBV5-6 | CASSSRQMRTEAFF | TGTGCCAGCAGCTCCCGACAGATGCGGACTGAAGCTTTCTTT
many | TRBJ1-1 | NA | TRBV5-1 | CASSLRGGTEAFF | TGCGCCAGCAGCTTGAGGGGCGGCACTGAAGCTTTCTTT
NA | TRBJ2-7 | NA | TRBV6-5 | CASSSRGEGYEQYF | TGTGCCAGCAGTTCCAGGGGGGAGGGTTACGAGCAGTACTTC
NA | TRBJ1-1 | TRBD1 | TRBV10-3 | CAIGGTGSTEAFF | TGTGCCATCGGAGGGACAGGGTCCACTGAAGCTTTCTTT
NA | TRBJ1-2 | NA | TRBV4-1 | CASSQGPTPGVLYGYTF | TGCGCCAGCAGCCAAGGGCCTACCCCAGGGGTATTGTATGGCTACACCTTC
NA | TRBJ1-2 | NA | TRBV6-6 | CASSYFDGSGYTF | TGTGCCAGCAGTTACTTCGACGGGTCGGGCTACACCTTC
NA | TRBJ2-3 | NA | TRBV2 | CASSEWASTDTQYF | TGTGCCAGCAGTGAATGGGCTAGCACAGATACGCAGTATTTT
NA | TRBJ1-1 | TRBD1 | TRBV19 | CASSRQGGVTEAFF | TGTGCCAGTAGTAGACAGGGGGGGGTCACTGAAGCTTTCTTT
few | TRBJ2-5 | NA | TRBV9 | CASSAGNQETQYF | TGTGCCAGCAGCGCAGGGAACCAAGAGACCCAGTACTTC
NA | TRBJ2-5 | NA | TRBV9 | CASSPTGASETQYF | TGTGCCAGCAGCCCAACGGGGGCCTCAGAGACCCAGTACTTC
NA | TRBJ2-7 | NA | TRBV29-1 | CSVAGGTYEQYF | TGCAGCGTTGCTGGCGGGACCTACGAGCAGTACTTC
NA | TRBJ1-1 | TRBD1 | TRBV6-6 | CASGDRQNTEAFF | TGTGCCAGCGGGGACAGACAGAACACTGAAGCTTTCTTT
NA | TRBJ1-4 | NA | TRBV6-1 | CASSVQGLINEKLFF | TGTGCCAGCAGTGTTCAGGGTTTGATTAATGAAAAACTGTTTTTT
NA | TRBJ2-1 | NA | TRBV5-6 | CASSFLRGDEQFF | TGTGCCAGCAGCTTTTTACGGGGAGATGAGCAGTTCTTC
NA | TRBJ2-7 | NA | TRBV27 | CASRDPRGRGEQYF | TGTGCCAGCCGGGACCCCAGGGGGAGGGGCGAGCAGTACTTC
NA | TRBJ2-7 | TRBD2 | TRBV19 | CASSKREIYYEQYF | TGTGCCAGTAGCAAGCGGGAGATTTACTACGAGCAGTACTTC
NA | TRBJ1-5 | NA | TRBV18 | CASSPMAVGQPQHF | TGTGCCAGCTCACCAATGGCAGTGGGTCAGCCCCAGCATTTT
NA | TRBJ1-2 | NA | TRBV27 | CASAIGRSNYGYTF | TGTGCCAGCGCGATCGGCAGGAGTAACTATGGCTACACCTTC
NA | TRBJ2-3 | NA | TRBV27 | CASSFLSGADTQYF | TGTGCCAGCAGTTTCCTGTCAGGGGCAGATACGCAGTATTTT
once | TRBJ2-3 | NA | TRBV2 | CASSVVGGSTDTQYF | TGTGCCAGCAGTGTTGTCGGGGGAAGCACAGATACGCAGTATTTT
NA | TRBJ2-5 | NA | TRBV25-1 | CASSELTSSGETQYF | TGTGCCAGCAGTGAATTGACCTCTTCTGGGGAGACCCAGTACTTC
few | TRBJ1-5 | TRBD1 | TRBV30 | CAWSGQGAGPQHF | TGTGCCTGGAGTGGACAGGGAGCAGGGCCCCAGCATTTT